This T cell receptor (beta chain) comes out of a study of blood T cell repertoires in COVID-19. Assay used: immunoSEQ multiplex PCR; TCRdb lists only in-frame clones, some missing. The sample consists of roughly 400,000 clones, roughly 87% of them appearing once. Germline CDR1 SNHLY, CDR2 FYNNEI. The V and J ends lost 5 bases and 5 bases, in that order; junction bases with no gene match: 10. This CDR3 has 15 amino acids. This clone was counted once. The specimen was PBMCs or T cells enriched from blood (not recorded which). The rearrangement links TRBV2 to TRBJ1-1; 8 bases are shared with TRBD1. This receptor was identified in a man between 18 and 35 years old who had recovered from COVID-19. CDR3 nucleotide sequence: TGTGCCAGCAGTTCACAAGGACAGGGCGCAACTGAAGCTTTCTTT. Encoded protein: CASSSQGQGATEAFF.